A selection of T cell receptor beta chains follows, all from one sample in a study of beta chain features in type 1 diabetes. The data were produced by immunoSEQ multiplex PCR, yet TCRdb's version contains in-frame clones alone and is incomplete. The sample shows about 260,000 clones, 55% to 70% of them seen only once. Sequencing input: naive CD4+ T cells from blood. The receptors derive from a man aged 25-45 years in good health. Both conserved end residues are part of each CDR3. A D gene is named only where the DNA matches it firmly. For some rows the clone size is stated as once, few or many, or as a class when expanded; others skip it.

clone_size: .; d_call: TRBD1; j_call: TRBJ1-4; v_call: TRBV23-1; cdr3_nt: TGCGCCAGCAGCCGCCAGGGGGACAAGGGTAATGAAAAACTGTTTTTT; cdr3_aa: CASSRQGDKGNEKLFF
clone_size: .; d_call: .; j_call: TRBJ2-7; v_call: TRBV30; cdr3_nt: TGTGCCTGGAGTTCGGCCAGGGCAGGCGAGCAGTACTTC; cdr3_aa: CAWSSARAGEQYF
clone_size: .; d_call: .; j_call: TRBJ1-2; v_call: TRBV29-1; cdr3_nt: TGCAGCGCAAGCACCGGGACGGAGTATGGCTACACCTTC; cdr3_aa: CSASTGTEYGYTF
clone_size: .; d_call: .; j_call: TRBJ2-5; v_call: TRBV4-3; cdr3_nt: TGCGCCAGCAGCCAAGATCGGTTGGGCGAGACCCAGTACTTC; cdr3_aa: CASSQDRLGETQYF
clone_size: few; d_call: .; j_call: TRBJ2-1; v_call: TRBV5-1; cdr3_nt: TGCGCCAGCAGCAGATCCGGGACCGACTACAATGAGCAGTTCTTC; cdr3_aa: CASSRSGTDYNEQFF
clone_size: .; d_call: TRBD2; j_call: TRBJ2-3; v_call: TRBV23-1; cdr3_nt: TGCGCCAGCAGTCAAGGGACTAGCGGGGGGTACACAGATACGCAGTATTTT; cdr3_aa: CASSQGTSGGYTDTQYF
clone_size: once; d_call: .; j_call: TRBJ2-3; v_call: TRBV20-1; cdr3_nt: TGCAGTACCAGTTCCGCAGATACGCAGTATTTT; cdr3_aa: CSTSSADTQYF
clone_size: .; d_call: TRBD1; j_call: TRBJ2-1; v_call: TRBV18; cdr3_nt: TGTGCCAGCTCATTCCGGGACAGGTACAATGAGCAGTTCTTC; cdr3_aa: CASSFRDRYNEQFF
clone_size: few; d_call: .; j_call: TRBJ1-1; v_call: TRBV30; cdr3_nt: TGTGCCTGGAGTGTCACACGAAACACTGAAGCTTTCTTT; cdr3_aa: CAWSVTRNTEAFF
clone_size: .; d_call: .; j_call: TRBJ1-3; v_call: TRBV29-1; cdr3_nt: TGCAGCGTTGCATTATTCTCTGGAAACACCATATATTTT; cdr3_aa: CSVALFSGNTIYF
clone_size: .; d_call: TRBD2; j_call: TRBJ2-1; v_call: TRBV9; cdr3_nt: TGTGCCAGCAGCGTAGAACTAGCGGGGGCCTTCAATGAGCAGTTCTTC; cdr3_aa: CASSVELAGAFNEQFF
clone_size: .; d_call: .; j_call: TRBJ1-1; v_call: TRBV29-1; cdr3_nt: TGCAGCGTTGTGAAGGAGAGGACTGAAGCTTTCTTT; cdr3_aa: CSVVKERTEAFF
clone_size: .; d_call: .; j_call: TRBJ1-3; v_call: TRBV9; cdr3_nt: TGTGCCAGCAGCGCCGGGGGCTCTGGAAACACCATATATTTT; cdr3_aa: CASSAGGSGNTIYF
clone_size: .; d_call: .; j_call: TRBJ2-3; v_call: TRBV5-1; cdr3_nt: TGCGCCAGCAGCATCACAGATACGCAGTATTTT; cdr3_aa: CASSITDTQYF
clone_size: few; d_call: .; j_call: TRBJ2-1; v_call: TRBV29-1; cdr3_nt: TGCAGCGGCGATTACAATGAGCAGTTCTTC; cdr3_aa: CSGDYNEQFF
clone_size: .; d_call: .; j_call: TRBJ2-7; v_call: TRBV7-9; cdr3_nt: TGTGCCAGCAGAGCTCCGGGACCCTTCTACGAGCAGTACTTC; cdr3_aa: CASRAPGPFYEQYF
clone_size: .; d_call: .; j_call: TRBJ1-1; v_call: TRBV30; cdr3_nt: TGTGCCTGGAGTGTACTCGAGAACACTGAAGCTTTCTTT; cdr3_aa: CAWSVLENTEAFF
clone_size: .; d_call: .; j_call: TRBJ2-5; v_call: TRBV20-1; cdr3_nt: TGCAGTGCCCCCTTGAAGACCCAGTACTTC; cdr3_aa: CSAPLKTQYF
clone_size: .; d_call: .; j_call: TRBJ2-4; v_call: TRBV5-1; cdr3_nt: TGCGCCAGCAGAGAAGTGGACGACATTCAGTACTTC; cdr3_aa: CASREVDDIQYF
clone_size: once; d_call: TRBD1; j_call: TRBJ2-2; v_call: TRBV29-1; cdr3_nt: TGCAGCGGGCGCAGGGACAGGCAGAACACCGGGGAGCTGTTTTTT; cdr3_aa: CSGRRDRQNTGELFF
clone_size: .; d_call: .; j_call: TRBJ2-7; v_call: TRBV30; cdr3_nt: TGTGCCTGGACCGATAAGGGGATTACCTACGAGCAGTACTTC; cdr3_aa: CAWTDKGITYEQYF
clone_size: .; d_call: .; j_call: TRBJ1-1; v_call: TRBV6-5; cdr3_nt: TGTGCCACCCGAGAGGGGGTGTTGAACACTGAAGCTTTCTTT; cdr3_aa: CATREGVLNTEAFF
clone_size: .; d_call: .; j_call: TRBJ2-5; v_call: TRBV14; cdr3_nt: TGTGCCAGCAGCCTAGGCAGGGGAGAGACCCAGTACTTC; cdr3_aa: CASSLGRGETQYF
clone_size: .; d_call: .; j_call: TRBJ1-5; v_call: TRBV30; cdr3_nt: TGTGCCTGGACTCGCAGGGATAAGGGTCAGCCCCAGCATTTT; cdr3_aa: CAWTRRDKGQPQHF
clone_size: once; d_call: TRBD1; j_call: TRBJ2-6; v_call: TRBV28; cdr3_nt: TGTGCCAGCAGTTACCAGGGGGCTGGGGCCAACGTCCTGACTTTC; cdr3_aa: CASSYQGAGANVLTF
clone_size: .; d_call: .; j_call: TRBJ2-5; v_call: TRBV7-2; cdr3_nt: TGTGCCAGCAGCTTAGATCCATACCAAGAGACCCAGTACTTC; cdr3_aa: CASSLDPYQETQYF
clone_size: .; d_call: TRBD1; j_call: TRBJ2-7; v_call: TRBV4-1; cdr3_nt: TGCGCCAGCAGCCAATTAATGACAGGGAAAAGGACCTACGAGCAGTACTTC; cdr3_aa: CASSQLMTGKRTYEQYF
clone_size: .; d_call: .; j_call: TRBJ1-1; v_call: TRBV30; cdr3_nt: TGTGCCTGGAGTGTGCAGTTGAACACTGAAGCTTTCTTT; cdr3_aa: CAWSVQLNTEAFF
clone_size: .; d_call: TRBD2; j_call: TRBJ2-5; v_call: TRBV6-1; cdr3_nt: TGTGCCAGCAGTGAATCTGGGCTAGCGGAAGAGACCCAGTACTTC; cdr3_aa: CASSESGLAEETQYF
clone_size: .; d_call: .; j_call: TRBJ2-4; v_call: TRBV30; cdr3_nt: TGTGCCTGGAGGGGCGGGGTGGACATTCAGTACTTC; cdr3_aa: CAWRGGVDIQYF
clone_size: .; d_call: .; j_call: TRBJ2-7; v_call: TRBV29-1; cdr3_nt: TGCAGCGTTGAAAGGGACGGAAGATCCGCCGAGCAGTACTTC; cdr3_aa: CSVERDGRSAEQYF
clone_size: .; d_call: .; j_call: TRBJ2-5; v_call: TRBV5-1; cdr3_nt: TGCGCCAGCAGCCCTCGGACGGAAGAGACCCAGTACTTC; cdr3_aa: CASSPRTEETQYF
clone_size: .; d_call: TRBD1; j_call: TRBJ2-1; v_call: TRBV15; cdr3_nt: TGTGCCACCAGCAGTGACAGGGTCGGTGATGAGCAGTTCTTC; cdr3_aa: CATSSDRVGDEQFF
clone_size: .; d_call: .; j_call: TRBJ2-2; v_call: TRBV4-3; cdr3_nt: TGCGCCAGCAGCCAAGGAATGGTCGGGGAGCTGTTTTTT; cdr3_aa: CASSQGMVGELFF
clone_size: .; d_call: .; j_call: TRBJ1-6; v_call: TRBV30; cdr3_nt: TGTGCCTGGAGTGTACGGGGGAGCTCCTATAATTCACCCCTCCACTTT; cdr3_aa: CAWSVRGSSYNSPLHF
clone_size: few; d_call: .; j_call: TRBJ2-7; v_call: TRBV21-1; cdr3_nt: TGTGCCAGCAGCAAAGTTCACGGGAAGGGTTACGAGCAGTACTTC; cdr3_aa: CASSKVHGKGYEQYF
clone_size: .; d_call: .; j_call: TRBJ2-5; v_call: TRBV10-3; cdr3_nt: TGTGCCATCAGTGACTTTGGAGGAACTCAAGAGACCCAGTACTTC; cdr3_aa: CAISDFGGTQETQYF
clone_size: .; d_call: .; j_call: TRBJ2-5; v_call: TRBV25-1; cdr3_nt: TGTGCCAGCAGTGACAGGCTAGAGACCCAGTACTTC; cdr3_aa: CASSDRLETQYF
clone_size: .; d_call: .; j_call: TRBJ2-7; v_call: TRBV7-8; cdr3_nt: TGTGCCAGCAGCTTAGTCTGGGGGGAATACGAGCAGTACTTC; cdr3_aa: CASSLVWGEYEQYF
clone_size: .; d_call: .; j_call: TRBJ1-5; v_call: TRBV20-1; cdr3_nt: TGCAGTGACTATCAGCCCCAGCATTTT; cdr3_aa: CSDYQPQHF
clone_size: .; d_call: .; j_call: TRBJ2-3; v_call: TRBV29-1; cdr3_nt: TGCAGCGTTGAAGACGCTACAGGGAATGTGGATACGCAGTATTTT; cdr3_aa: CSVEDATGNVDTQYF
clone_size: .; d_call: TRBD1; j_call: TRBJ2-4; v_call: TRBV7-9; cdr3_nt: TGTGCCAGCATCCCCGGGACAGGGGTAAACATTCAGTACTTC; cdr3_aa: CASIPGTGVNIQYF